These 27 T cell receptor beta chains were all obtained from the same sample, sequenced in a study of T cell responses to AZD1222 COVID-19 vaccine. Profiled with immunoSEQ multiplex PCR; TCRdb holds only in-frame clones, not every one. The table lists 50,000 to 60,000 clones, 88% of them singletons, with over 12% in the top ten. Sample: peripheral blood, taken on day 0 of AZD1222 vaccination. The receptors stem from an adult in good health.

This chain joins TRBV29-1 and TRBJ1-1; perhaps TRBD1 as D (5 bases). The CDR3 is 15 amino acids. Germline-derived CDR1 and CDR2 are SQVTM and ANQGSEA. With 1 base removed from V and 1 base from J, the gap between germline ends came to 13 bases. CDR3 region: CSVEVRFGGNTEAFF. As DNA, the CDR3 is TGCAGCGTTGAAGTAAGGTTCGGGGGGAACACTGAAGCTTTCTTT.

This rearrangement joins TRBV19 to TRBJ1-1; D is possibly TRBD1 (5 bases). Trimming removed 7 bases at V and 4 bases at J, with 19 bases between. This CDR3 is 15 amino acids long. Germline V CDR1 and CDR2: LNHDA, SQIVND (reference sequence). Here the CDR3 reads CASTRPGPLATEAFF. DNA for the CDR3: TGTGCCAGTACTCGGCCAGGGCCCTTAGCCACTGAAGCTTTCTTT.

A few counts support this clone. The rearrangement links TRBV4-2 to TRBJ2-5; D is perhaps TRBD1 (5 bases). Germline loops: CDR1 LGHNA, CDR2 YNFKEQ. CDR3 size: 15 residues. Deletions cut 2 bases from V and 5 bases from J, with 15 bases between. The chain's CDR3 is CASSQSAGPGETQYF. In DNA, the CDR3 is TGTGCCAGCAGCCAATCCGCAGGGCCCGGGGAGACCCAGTACTTC.

Only a few counts were recorded for this clone. The CDR3 spells CASIGQGLGNQPQHF. The CDR3 DNA follows: TGTGCCAGTATAGGACAGGGGTTGGGCAATCAGCCCCAGCATTTT. The chain couples TRBV19 to TRBJ1-5; 9 nucleotides match TRBD1. Looked up from germline, CDR1 is LNHDA and CDR2 is SQIVND (reference sequence). This CDR3 region has 15 residues. The junction had 6 bases not matched to a gene; V was cut back by 7 bases and J by 2 bases.

The chain joins TRBV5-6 to TRBJ1-2; 7 bases align to TRBD1. The V gene end was trimmed by 4 bases and the J gene end by 4 bases; junction bases not matched to a gene: 4. The CDR3 spans 13 residues. Germline V gene data show CDR1 as SGHDT and CDR2 as YYEEEE. The CDR3 DNA is TGTGCCAGCAGCCCGGGACAGCCCTATGGCTACACCTTC. Amino acids: CASSPGQPYGYTF.

Here the CDR3 reads CASSSGQGREPQHF. CDR3 nucleotide sequence: TGTGCCAGCAGCTCCGGACAGGGGAGGGAGCCCCAGCATTTT. This chain uses TRBV7-9 with TRBJ1-5; 9 bases agree with TRBD1. Germline CDR1 reads SEHNR; CDR2 reads FQNEAQ (reference sequence). CDR3 length equals 14 residues. V shed 4 bases and J 8 bases; nucleotides not matched to a gene: 6.

This clone appeared once. The CDR3 DNA sequence: TGTGCCAGCAGCCGCTCGACAGGGATTGGTGGCTACACCTTC. It encodes CASSRSTGIGGYTF. V gene TRBV5-6 combines with J gene TRBJ1-2, with TRBD1 matching 7 bases. The CDR3 sequence is 14 residues long. V gave up 4 bases and J gave up 7 bases; unmatched junction bases: 10. CDR1 is SGHDT and CDR2 is YYEEEE in the germline V gene. Full variable domain (outside the CDR3, taken from reference TRBV5-6 and TRBJ1-2): DAGVTQSPTHLIKTRGQQVTLRCSPKSGHDTVSWYQQALGQGPQFIFQYYEEEERQRGNFPDRFSGHQFPNYSSELNVNALLLGDSALYLCASSRSTGIGGYTFGSGTRLTVV.

The V gene is TRBV4-2, the J gene TRBJ2-2; D not certain. Trimming pared 0 bases from V and 3 bases from J, leaving 2 bases between. The CDR3 covers 13 residues. Germline loops: CDR1 LGHNA, CDR2 YNFKEQ. The CDR3: CASSQEYTGELFF. CDR3 nucleotides: TGTGCCAGCAGCCAAGAATACACCGGGGAGCTGTTTTTT.

The rearrangement links TRBV18 to TRBJ2-3, with 9 positions matching TRBD1. CDR1 and CDR2 (germline): KGHSH, LQKENI. V lost 3 bases, J lost 3 bases, and 10 bases stayed unmatched. CDR3 length: 17 amino acids. In nucleotides, the CDR3 is TGTGCCAGCTCACCCTCACCCCCGGGACAGGGAACAGATACGCAGTATTTT. Protein: CASSPSPPGQGTDTQYF.

The chain has TRBV7-9 and TRBJ2-3; D gene uncertain. The V gene lost 2 bases and the J gene lost 4 bases, with 7 bases spanning the gap. This CDR3 contains 13 residues. The germline gives CDR1 SEHNR, CDR2 FQNEAQ (reference sequence). The chain's CDR3 is CASSLLSPDTQYF. The CDR3, as DNA: TGTGCCAGCAGCTTACTAAGCCCAGATACGCAGTATTTT. Full variable domain (outside the CDR3, taken from reference TRBV7-9 and TRBJ2-3): DTGVSQNPRHKITKRGQNVTFRCDPISEHNRLYWYRQTLGQGPEFLTYFQNEAQLEKSRLLSDRFSAERPKGSFSTLEIQRTEQGDSAMYLCASSLLSPDTQYFGPGTRLTVL.

V gene TRBV28 combines with J gene TRBJ1-1; D unclear. This CDR3 has 13 residues. Trimming removed 7 bases at V and 8 bases at J, with 17 bases between. Looked up from germline, CDR1 is MDHEN and CDR2 is SYDVKM. CDR3: CASNVQGPREAFF. CDR3 sequence (DNA): TGTGCCAGCAATGTGCAAGGCCCTAGGGAAGCTTTCTTT.

This clone was detected once. The genes are TRBV27 and TRBJ2-7; TRBD1 might be the D (8 bases). The CDR3 is 15 amino acids. Germline V gives CDR1 MNHEY, CDR2 SMNVEV (reference sequence). Trimming shortened V by 5 bases and J by 7 bases, and 21 bases separated the two germline ends. The DNA of the CDR3 is TGTGCCAGCAGTCCCGGGACAGGACTAGGGGGGGAGCAGTACTTC. Translating it yields CASSPGTGLGGEQYF.

This clone has just a few counts. The chain employs TRBV7-2 and TRBJ1-6, with 7 positions matching TRBD1. CDR1 is SGHTA and CDR2 is FQGNSA in the germline V gene. J lost 5 bases, V lost 5 bases, and 3 bases had no gene match. There are 14 residues in the CDR3. The CDR3 DNA is TGTGCCAGCAGCCCAGGGGGGAATAATTCACCCCTCCACTTT. This codes for CASSPGGNNSPLHF.

The rearrangement links TRBV23-1 to TRBJ2-1; 16 bases are shared with TRBD2. TRBV23-1 is reported as an ORF; its role is uncertain. The CDR3 totals 20 residues. The J segment lost 10 bases and the V segment lost 6 bases, leaving 21 bases of the junction unmatched. The CDR3 coding sequence is TGCGCCAGCAGGACAGGGGGGACTAGCGGGAGGGCGGCCTATACAGGAGAGCAGTTCTTC. Amino acids: CASRTGGTSGRAAYTGEQFF.

The V call is TRBV30, the J call TRBJ2-2; 7 bases align to TRBD2. The junction had 3 bases not matched to a gene; V was cut back by 4 bases and J by 7 bases. CDR1 GTSNPN and CDR2 SVGIG come from the germline V gene (reference sequence). The CDR3 contains 12 residues. As DNA, the CDR3 is TGTGCCTGGACTAGCGGTCTCGGGGAGCTGTTTTTT. It translates to CAWTSGLGELFF.

V and J are TRBV7-2 and TRBJ1-6; D unresolved. CDR3 length: 16 amino acids. Germline CDR1 is SGHTA and CDR2 is FQGNSA. V lost 2 bases and J lost 7, with 15 bases in between. CDR3 nucleotides: TGTGCCAGCAGCTTAAATGGGCCATCTGTGAATTCACCCCTCCACTTT. This codes for CASSLNGPSVNSPLHF. Using reference TRBV7-2 and TRBJ1-6 for the parts outside the CDR3, the full variable domain is GAGVSQSPSNKVTEKGKDVELRCDPISGHTALYWYRQSLGQGLEFLIYFQGNSAPDKSGLPSDRFSAERTGGSVSTLTIQRTQQEDSAVYLCASSLNGPSVNSPLHFGNGTRLTVT.

The chain links TRBV5-4 to TRBJ2-1, with 8 nucleotides matching TRBD2. The germline gives CDR1 SGHNT, CDR2 YYREEE (reference sequence). The CDR3 runs to 13 residues. J lost 6 bases, V lost 5 bases, and 4 bases had no gene match. This CDR3 reads CASRQTSANEQFF. In nucleotides, the CDR3 is TGTGCCAGCAGGCAGACTAGCGCCAATGAGCAGTTCTTC.

V gene TRBV4-2 combines with J gene TRBJ1-2; 8 bases align to TRBD1. The junction had 1 base not matched to a gene; V was cut back by 4 bases and J by 3 bases. The CDR3 has 13 amino acids. Germline CDR1 reads LGHNA; CDR2 reads YNFKEQ. Here the CDR3 reads CASSPTGDYGYTF. Here the CDR3 DNA reads TGTGCCAGCAGCCCGACAGGGGACTATGGCTACACCTTC.

The chain joins TRBV6-1 to TRBJ2-7, with 9 bases lining up with TRBD2. The CDR3 covers 15 residues. J gave up 3 bases and V 1 base, and 4 bases lay outside the gene matches. Germline CDR1 reads MNHNS; CDR2 reads SASEGT. The CDR3 loop is CASSEGTSAGYEQYF. CDR3 in DNA: TGTGCCAGCAGTGAAGGGACTAGCGCGGGCTACGAGCAGTACTTC.

The genes are TRBV4-3 and TRBJ1-1; a weak D match, TRBD1 (5 bases). The CDR3 spans 13 residues. Trimming stripped 2 bases from V and 4 bases from J, with 8 bases between. Germline V gene data show CDR1 as LGHNA and CDR2 as YSLEER. Here the CDR3 reads CASSQSRVTEAFF. Written as DNA, the CDR3 is TGCGCCAGCAGCCAATCCAGGGTCACTGAAGCTTTCTTT.

V usage is TRBV7-9 and J usage is TRBJ1-5; D call uncertain. Trimming cost V 1 base and J 1 base, with 8 bases left between them. Germline CDR1 is SEHNR and CDR2 is FQNEAQ (reference sequence). The CDR3 covers 15 residues. CDR3 residues: CASSLEAGSNQPQHF. CDR3 DNA: TGTGCCAGCAGCTTAGAGGCGGGCAGCAATCAGCCCCAGCATTTT. Drawing the rest from reference TRBV7-9 and TRBJ1-5, the complete variable domain is DTGVSQNPRHKITKRGQNVTFRCDPISEHNRLYWYRQTLGQGPEFLTYFQNEAQLEKSRLLSDRFSAERPKGSFSTLEIQRTEQGDSAMYLCASSLEAGSNQPQHFGDGTRLSIL.

The chain employs TRBV19 and TRBJ2-5; 10 positions match TRBD2. This CDR3 has 15 residues. V lost 5 bases to trimming and J lost 2 bases; unmatched junction nucleotides: 5. From germline, CDR1 is LNHDA and CDR2 SQIVND (reference sequence). In DNA form, the CDR3 reads TGTGCCAGTAGTGTAGCGGGAGGTCGACAAGAGACCCAGTACTTC. Its protein product is CASSVAGGRQETQYF.

V usage is TRBV5-6 and J usage is TRBJ1-4, with D possibly matching TRBD1 (5 bases). Germline CDR1 SGHDT, CDR2 YYEEEE. This CDR3 region has 15 residues. V lost 1 base and J 5 bases, leaving 12 bases between the germline ends. The CDR3 region has the DNA TGTGCCAGCAGCTTGATGGGGGGAAGGAATGAAAAACTGTTTTTT. As protein: CASSLMGGRNEKLFF.

The V gene is TRBV6-2 or TRBV6-3, the J gene TRBJ1-1; D perhaps matches TRBD1 (6 bases). The length of the CDR3 is 15 residues. Germline V gene data show CDR1 as MNHEY and CDR2 as SVGEGT. With 1 base removed from V and 1 base from J, the gap between germline ends came to 10 bases. CDR3 nucleotide sequence: TGTGCCAGCAGTTACTGGACAGTCGCGAACACTGAAGCTTTCTTT. It specifies CASSYWTVANTEAFF.

CDR3 in DNA: TGTGCCAGCAGATACAATGAGCAGTTCTTC. Encoded protein: CASRYNEQFF. The chain joins TRBV2 to TRBJ2-1; D is unclear. CDR1 and CDR2 (germline): SNHLY, FYNNEI. Trimming pared 6 bases from V and 4 bases from J, leaving 1 base between. This CDR3 is 10 amino acids long.

The J gene is TRBJ1-1, the V gene TRBV18, with D possibly TRBD1 on 5 matching bases. Germline V gene data show CDR1 as KGHSH and CDR2 as LQKENI. The length of the CDR3 is 17 residues. V lost 1 base, J lost 2 bases, and 17 bases lay in between. CDR3 DNA sequence: TGTGCCAGCTCACCACGACGCGCAGGGTCGATTAACACTGAAGCTTTCTTT. Amino acids: CASSPRRAGSINTEAFF. Based on the CDR3 plus reference TRBV18 and TRBJ1-1, the full variable domain is NAGVMQNPRHLVRRRGQEARLRCSPMKGHSHVYWYRQLPEEGLKFMVYLQKENIIDESGMPKERFSAEFPKEGPSILRIQQVVRGDSAAYFCASSPRRAGSINTEAFFGQGTRLTVV.

V and J are TRBV27 and TRBJ2-7; no clear D. Germline lookup yields CDR1 MNHEY and CDR2 SMNVEV (reference sequence). The CDR3 loop spans 13 amino acids. V was shortened by 0 bases and J by 7 bases, with 10 bases between the two germline ends. The DNA of the CDR3 is TGTGCCAGCAGTTTATCGTGGCTCACGGAGCAGTACTTC. Translating it yields CASSLSWLTEQYF.